Listed below are T cell receptor beta chains from one sample, sequenced in a study of blood T cell repertoires in COVID-19. Profiling relied on immunoSEQ multiplex PCR, and the TCRdb table lists in-frame clones only, not all of them. The sample holds 270,000 or so clones, 80% to 90% seen once. Material: peripheral blood. Receptors originate from a woman aged 25 to 39 with COVID-19, enrolled during active disease. The conserved cysteine and the conserved F or W are not part of the CDR3 here. Fields, in order: J gene, V gene, CDR3 protein.

j_call: TRBJ1-5
v_call: TRBV3-1/TRBV3-2
cdr3_aa: ASSHHRDLQPQH

j_call: TRBJ2-1
v_call: TRBV24-1
cdr3_aa: ATSDLRGGAYNEQF

j_call: TRBJ2-2
v_call: TRBV7-8
cdr3_aa: ASSFFQRGGRGTGELF

j_call: TRBJ1-6
v_call: TRBV18
cdr3_aa: ASSPIGRSPLH

j_call: TRBJ1-1
v_call: TRBV7-9
cdr3_aa: ASSLLLGPTEAF

j_call: TRBJ2-1
v_call: TRBV2
cdr3_aa: ASSEVGLAGSEQF

j_call: TRBJ1-2
v_call: TRBV6-5
cdr3_aa: ASSYLPLQGGGYT

j_call: TRBJ1-2
v_call: TRBV29-1
cdr3_aa: SVERRDGYT

j_call: TRBJ2-3
v_call: TRBV3-1/TRBV3-2
cdr3_aa: ASSLPRDTQY

j_call: TRBJ2-2
v_call: TRBV3-1/TRBV3-2
cdr3_aa: ASSPRRRQTGELF

j_call: TRBJ1-2
v_call: TRBV5-1
cdr3_aa: ASSLTGGWGYGYT

j_call: TRBJ2-3
v_call: TRBV5-4
cdr3_aa: ASSRLAGEGSTDTQY

j_call: TRBJ2-5
v_call: TRBV11-2
cdr3_aa: ASSQTSYQETQY

j_call: TRBJ2-7
v_call: TRBV19
cdr3_aa: ASSPLIRLAGDTYEQY

j_call: TRBJ1-2
v_call: TRBV7-9
cdr3_aa: ASSSSLGTLYGYT

j_call: TRBJ1-3
v_call: TRBV25-1
cdr3_aa: ASSERTSVNTIY

j_call: TRBJ2-7
v_call: TRBV28
cdr3_aa: ASARDFITTPEQY

j_call: TRBJ1-5
v_call: TRBV28
cdr3_aa: ASSPGGVINQPQH

j_call: TRBJ2-5
v_call: TRBV3-1/TRBV3-2
cdr3_aa: ASKRVGWEETQY

j_call: TRBJ2-3
v_call: TRBV2
cdr3_aa: ASSDDWGTDTQY

j_call: TRBJ2-3
v_call: TRBV6-5
cdr3_aa: ASSPISGTDTQY

j_call: TRBJ1-1
v_call: TRBV19
cdr3_aa: ASKMGGTEAF

j_call: TRBJ2-5
v_call: TRBV11-2
cdr3_aa: ASSMASSNLGTQY

j_call: TRBJ2-3
v_call: TRBV15
cdr3_aa: ATSRDYGYPTDTQY

j_call: TRBJ1-2
v_call: TRBV2
cdr3_aa: ASRQDTNYGYT

j_call: TRBJ2-7
v_call: TRBV7-9
cdr3_aa: ASSLTRGVSQQY

j_call: TRBJ2-1
v_call: TRBV24-1
cdr3_aa: ATSGQTHNEQF

j_call: TRBJ2-1
v_call: TRBV6-5
cdr3_aa: ASSYSIYYNEQF